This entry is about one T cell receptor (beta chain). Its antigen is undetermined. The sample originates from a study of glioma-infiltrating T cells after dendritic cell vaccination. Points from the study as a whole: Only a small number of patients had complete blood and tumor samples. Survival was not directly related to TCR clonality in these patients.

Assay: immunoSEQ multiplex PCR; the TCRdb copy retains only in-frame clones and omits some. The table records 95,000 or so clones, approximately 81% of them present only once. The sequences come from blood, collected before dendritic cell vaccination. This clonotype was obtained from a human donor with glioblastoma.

The CDR3, as DNA: TGTGCCTGGAGTGGCGGCGTCGGTCAGCCCCAGCATTTT. The encoded protein is CAWSGGVGQPQHF. The chain joins TRBV30 to TRBJ1-5; D gene ambiguous. The germline V gene encodes CDR1 GTSNPN and CDR2 SVGIG (reference sequence). The CDR3 totals 13 residues. V gave up 1 base and J gave up 6 bases, with 10 bases separating them.